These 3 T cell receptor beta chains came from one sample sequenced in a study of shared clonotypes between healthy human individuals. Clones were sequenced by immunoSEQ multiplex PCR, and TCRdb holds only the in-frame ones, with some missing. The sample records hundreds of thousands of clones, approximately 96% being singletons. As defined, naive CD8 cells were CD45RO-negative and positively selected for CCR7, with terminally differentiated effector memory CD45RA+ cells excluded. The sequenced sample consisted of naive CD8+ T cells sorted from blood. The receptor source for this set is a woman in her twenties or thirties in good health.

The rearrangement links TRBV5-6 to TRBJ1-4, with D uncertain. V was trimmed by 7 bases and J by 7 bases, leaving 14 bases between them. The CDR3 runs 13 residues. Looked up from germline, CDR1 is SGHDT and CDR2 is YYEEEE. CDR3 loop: CASGVWAGEKLFF. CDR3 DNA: TGTGCCAGCGGGGTTTGGGCGGGTGAAAAACTGTTTTTT. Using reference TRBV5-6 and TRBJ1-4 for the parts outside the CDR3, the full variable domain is DAGVTQSPTHLIKTRGQQVTLRCSPKSGHDTVSWYQQALGQGPQFIFQYYEEEERQRGNFPDRFSGHQFPNYSSELNVNALLLGDSALYLCASGVWAGEKLFFGSGTQLSVL.

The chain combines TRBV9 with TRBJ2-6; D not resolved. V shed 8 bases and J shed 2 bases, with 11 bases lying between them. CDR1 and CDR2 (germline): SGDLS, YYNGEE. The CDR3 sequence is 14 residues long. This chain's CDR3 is CARGLWAGANVLTF. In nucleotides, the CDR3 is TGTGCCAGGGGGTTATGGGCTGGGGCCAACGTCCTGACTTTC.

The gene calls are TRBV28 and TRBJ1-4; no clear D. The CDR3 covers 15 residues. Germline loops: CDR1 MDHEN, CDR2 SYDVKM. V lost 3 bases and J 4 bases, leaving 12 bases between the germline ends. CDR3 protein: CASSFFEGSNEKLFF. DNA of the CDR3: TGTGCCAGCAGTTTTTTCGAGGGTAGTAATGAAAAACTGTTTTTT.